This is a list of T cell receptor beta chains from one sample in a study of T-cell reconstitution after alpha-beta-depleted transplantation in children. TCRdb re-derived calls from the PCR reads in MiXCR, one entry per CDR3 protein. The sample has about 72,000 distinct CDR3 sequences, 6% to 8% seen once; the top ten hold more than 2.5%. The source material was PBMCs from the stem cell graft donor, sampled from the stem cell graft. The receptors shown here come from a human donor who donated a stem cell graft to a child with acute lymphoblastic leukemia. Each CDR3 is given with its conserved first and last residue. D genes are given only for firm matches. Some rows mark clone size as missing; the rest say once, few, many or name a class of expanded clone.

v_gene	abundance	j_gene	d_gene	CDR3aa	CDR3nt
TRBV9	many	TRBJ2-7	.	CASSAGRSISNEQYF	TGTGCCAGCAGCGCCGGCAGGTCTATCTCCAACGAGCAGTACTTC
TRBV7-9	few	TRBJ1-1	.	CASSPPAVAEAFF	TGTGCCAGCAGCCCCCCCGCCGTCGCTGAAGCTTTCTTT
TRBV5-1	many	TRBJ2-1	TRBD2	CASSLARGAYNEQFF	TGCGCCAGCAGCTTGGCTCGGGGGGCCTACAATGAGCAGTTCTTC
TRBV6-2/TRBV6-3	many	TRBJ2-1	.	CASSDSSYNEQFF	TGTGCCAGCAGCGACAGCTCCTACAATGAGCAGTTCTTC
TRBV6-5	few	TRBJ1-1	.	CASSLTADTEAFF	TGTGCCAGCAGCTTAACAGCTGACACTGAAGCTTTCTTT
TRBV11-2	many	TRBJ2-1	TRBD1	CASSPRTGVVNEQFF	TGTGCCAGCAGCCCGCGGACAGGGGTAGTAAATGAGCAGTTCTTC
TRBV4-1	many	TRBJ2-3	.	CASRYRDLLDTQYF	TGCGCCAGCAGGTACAGGGACCTTTTAGATACGCAGTATTTT
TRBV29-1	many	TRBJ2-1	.	CSVHGAPVYNEQFF	TGCAGCGTGCACGGGGCGCCGGTTTACAATGAGCAGTTCTTC
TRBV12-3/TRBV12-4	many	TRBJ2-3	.	CASSLEVSTDTQYF	TGTGCCAGCAGTTTAGAAGTTAGCACAGATACGCAGTATTTT
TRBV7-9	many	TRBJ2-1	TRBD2	CASSYTGTSVSYNEQFF	TGTGCCAGCAGCTACACCGGGACTAGCGTCTCCTACAATGAGCAGTTCTTC
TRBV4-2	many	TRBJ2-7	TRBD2	CASSLESGGASEQYF	TGTGCCAGCAGCCTTGAAAGCGGGGGGGCCTCCGAGCAGTACTTC
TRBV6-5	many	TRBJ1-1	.	CASSYSGGGTEAFF	TGTGCCAGCAGTTACTCGGGGGGAGGGACTGAAGCTTTCTTT
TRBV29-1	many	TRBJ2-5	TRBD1	CSVLNTGGTETQYF	TGCAGCGTTCTTAATACAGGGGGCACGGAGACCCAGTACTTC
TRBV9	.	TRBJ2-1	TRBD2	CASSPIAGSSYNEQFF	TGTGCCAGCAGCCCTATAGCGGGAAGCTCCTACAATGAGCAGTTCTTC
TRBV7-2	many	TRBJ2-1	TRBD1	CASSLVQGFRNEQFF	TGTGCCAGCAGCTTAGTACAGGGGTTTAGGAATGAGCAGTTCTTC
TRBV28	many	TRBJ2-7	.	CASSFDQASSYEQYF	TGTGCCAGCAGTTTTGATCAGGCGAGCTCCTACGAGCAGTACTTC
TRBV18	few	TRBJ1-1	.	CASSPKIEAFF	TGTGCCAGCTCACCGAAGATTGAAGCTTTCTTT
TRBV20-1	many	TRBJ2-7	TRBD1	CSALRQGGYEQYF	TGCAGTGCCCTACGACAGGGCGGCTACGAGCAGTACTTC
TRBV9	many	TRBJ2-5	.	CASSVVQGGMETQYF	TGTGCCAGCAGCGTAGTACAGGGAGGGATGGAGACCCAGTACTTC
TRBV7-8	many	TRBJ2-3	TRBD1	CASSSGGWTDTQYF	TGTGCCAGCAGCTCAGGGGGCTGGACAGATACGCAGTATTTT
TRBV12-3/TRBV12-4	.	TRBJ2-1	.	CASRWGAGGEQFF	TGTGCCAGCCGGTGGGGGGCAGGAGGTGAGCAGTTCTTC
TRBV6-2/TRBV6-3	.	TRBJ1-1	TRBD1	CASSYGAVGGEVTEDFF	TGTGCCAGCAGTTACGGGGCGGTAGGGGGCGAGGTCACTGAAGATTTCTTT
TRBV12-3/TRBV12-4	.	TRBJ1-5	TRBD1	CTSSPTGGYQPQRF	TGTACCAGCAGTCCGACAGGGGGGTATCAGCCCCAGCGTTTT
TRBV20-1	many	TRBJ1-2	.	CSARDAIGRDGYGYTF	TGCAGTGCTAGAGACGCTATCGGCCGGGACGGCTATGGCTACACCTTC
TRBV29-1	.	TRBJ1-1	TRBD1	CSVDGTVNTEAFF	TGCAGCGTTGACGGGACAGTGAACACTGAAGCTTTCTTT
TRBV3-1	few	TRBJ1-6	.	CASSLHSGVGNSPLHF	TGTGCCAGCAGCCTTCACTCTGGGGTAGGCAATTCACCCCTCCACTTT
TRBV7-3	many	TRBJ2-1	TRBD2	CASSFSGINEQFF	TGTGCCAGCAGCTTCAGCGGGATTAATGAGCAGTTCTTC
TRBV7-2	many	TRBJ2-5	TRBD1	CASSPRTGGGETQYF	TGTGCCAGCAGCCCCCGGACAGGGGGCGGAGAGACCCAGTACTTC
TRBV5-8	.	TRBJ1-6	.	CASRHGTDYNSPLHF	TGTGCCAGCAGACATGGGACGGATTATAATTCACCCCTCCACTTT
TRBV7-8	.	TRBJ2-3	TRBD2	CASSSRLAGSTDTQYF	TGTGCCAGCAGCTCTCGACTAGCGGGATCCACAGATACGCAGTATTTT
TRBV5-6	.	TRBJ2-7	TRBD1	CASSWGRGSYEQYF	TGTGCCAGCAGTTGGGGCAGGGGGTCCTACGAGCAGTACTTC
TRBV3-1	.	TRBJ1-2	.	CASTKQVAVLPNYGYTF	TGTGCCAGCACCAAGCAAGTGGCGGTGCTTCCTAACTATGGCTACACCTTC
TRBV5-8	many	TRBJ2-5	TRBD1	CASSSGTAYQETQYF	TGTGCCAGCAGCTCGGGGACAGCCTACCAAGAGACCCAGTACTTC
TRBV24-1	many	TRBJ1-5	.	CATSDPGQSSNQPQHF	TGTGCCACCAGTGATCCAGGACAGTCTAGCAATCAGCCCCAGCATTTT
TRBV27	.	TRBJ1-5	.	CASSLRNGNQPQHF	TGTGCCAGCAGTTTAAGGAACGGCAATCAGCCCCAGCATTTT
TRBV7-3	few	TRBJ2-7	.	CASSLIFGPVYEQYF	TGTGCCAGCAGCTTAATATTTGGGCCAGTCTACGAGCAGTACTTC
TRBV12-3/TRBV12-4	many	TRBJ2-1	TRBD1	CASSSNAGTGQFF	TGTGCCAGCAGTTCAAACGCCGGGACAGGGCAGTTCTTC
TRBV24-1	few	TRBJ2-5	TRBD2	CATSQREGRETQYF	TGTGCCACCAGTCAGCGGGAGGGGCGAGAGACCCAGTACTTC
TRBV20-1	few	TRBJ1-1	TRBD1	CSATPDRGPTEAFF	TGCAGTGCAACTCCCGACAGGGGGCCTACTGAAGCTTTCTTT
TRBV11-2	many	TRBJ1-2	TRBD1	CASSWDRVYGYTF	TGTGCCAGCAGCTGGGACAGGGTCTATGGCTACACCTTC
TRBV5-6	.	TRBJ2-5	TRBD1	CASSRTGLRKTQYF	TGTGCCAGCAGCCGGACAGGGCTCCGGAAGACCCAGTACTTC
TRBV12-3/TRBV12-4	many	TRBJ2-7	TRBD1	CASSPLTGVDEQYF	TGTGCCAGCAGCCCCTTAACAGGGGTCGACGAGCAGTACTTC